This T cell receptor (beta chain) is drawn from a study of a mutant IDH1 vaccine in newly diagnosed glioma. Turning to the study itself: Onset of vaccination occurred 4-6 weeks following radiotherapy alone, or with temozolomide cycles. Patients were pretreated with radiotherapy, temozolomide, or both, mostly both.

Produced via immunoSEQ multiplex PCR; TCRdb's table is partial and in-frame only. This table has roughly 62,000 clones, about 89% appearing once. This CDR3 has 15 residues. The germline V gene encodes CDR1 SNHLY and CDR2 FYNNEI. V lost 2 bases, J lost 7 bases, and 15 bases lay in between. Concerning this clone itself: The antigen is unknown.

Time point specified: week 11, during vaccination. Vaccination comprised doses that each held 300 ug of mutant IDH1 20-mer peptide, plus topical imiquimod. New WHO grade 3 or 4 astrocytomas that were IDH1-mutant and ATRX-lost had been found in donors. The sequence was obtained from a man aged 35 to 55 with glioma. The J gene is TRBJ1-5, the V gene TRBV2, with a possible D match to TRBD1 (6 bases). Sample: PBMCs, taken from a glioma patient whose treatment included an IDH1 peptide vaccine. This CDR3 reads CASSELGGQGQPQHF. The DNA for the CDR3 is TGTGCCAGCAGTGAATTGGGGGGCCAGGGGCAGCCCCAGCATTTT.